Below are 24 T cell receptor beta chains sequenced from a single sample in a study of blood T cell repertoires in COVID-19. The repertoire was sequenced with immunoSEQ multiplex PCR; TCRdb's copy has only in-frame clones and lacks some. This sample has fewer than 200,000 clones, with around four fifths found just once. Sequenced input: PBMCs or T cells enriched from blood (not recorded which). Receptors were obtained from a woman between 50 and 59 years old who had recovered from COVID-19.

This chain connects TRBV5-1 to TRBJ2-1; TRBD1 agrees at 12 bases. J lost 5 bases, V lost 4 bases, and 4 bases had no gene match. CDR1 is SGHRS and CDR2 is YFSETQ in the germline V gene. This CDR3 region has 15 residues. The CDR3 protein is CASSPGTGGDNEQFF. CDR3 in DNA: TGCGCCAGCAGCCCCGGGACAGGGGGCGACAATGAGCAGTTCTTC.

This clone was seen a handful of times. The gene calls are TRBV18 and TRBJ1-6, with D hard to call. Trimming removed 3 bases from V and 9 bases from J, with 12 bases in between. The CDR3 runs to 14 residues. CDR1 is KGHSH and CDR2 is LQKENI in the germline V gene. The CDR3 loop is CASSPPREGSPLHF. CDR3 in DNA: TGTGCCAGCTCACCCCCCCGAGAGGGTTCACCCCTCCACTTT. The full variable domain, its missing parts supplied by reference TRBV18 and TRBJ1-6, is NAGVMQNPRHLVRRRGQEARLRCSPMKGHSHVYWYRQLPEEGLKFMVYLQKENIIDESGMPKERFSAEFPKEGPSILRIQQVVRGDSAAYFCASSPPREGSPLHFGNGTRLTVT.

This sequence joins TRBV19 and TRBJ1-5; 10 bases agree with TRBD1. Germline V gene sequence: CDR1 LNHDA, CDR2 SQIVND (reference sequence). The trim removed 4 bases at V and 6 bases at J, leaving 12 bases unmatched. This CDR3 is 17 amino acids long. DNA of the CDR3: TGTGCCAGTAGTAGGACAGGGGGGCTCTCAGGGGGTCAGCCCCAGCATTTT. It is translated as CASSRTGGLSGGQPQHF.

The J gene is TRBJ2-1, the V gene TRBV6-5; D may be TRBD2 (6 bases). Germline V CDR1 and CDR2: MNHEY, SVGAGI. V gave up 6 bases and J gave up 8 bases, with 17 bases separating them. The CDR3 length is 14 residues. Here the CDR3 reads CASRLLATMDEQFF. CDR3 bases: TGTGCCAGCAGACTACTAGCAACCATGGATGAGCAGTTCTTC.

This clone was seen more than once but under ten times. This same CDR3 is encoded by further DNA sequences in the sample. The CDR3 sequence: CASSQAEGEQYV. Written as DNA, the CDR3 is TGTGCCAGCAGCCAAGCCGAGGGCGAGCAGTACGTC. The chain employs TRBV3-1 (or the pseudogene TRBV3-2) and TRBJ2-7, with D possibly TRBD2 on 5 matching bases. CDR3 length: 12 amino acids. Germline V gives CDR1 LGHDT, CDR2 YNNKEL (reference sequence). V was trimmed by 1 base and J by 6 bases, leaving 7 bases between them.

The rearrangement joins TRBV27 to TRBJ2-1; the D is unclear. CDR3 size: 15 residues. The germline gives CDR1 MNHEY, CDR2 SMNVEV (reference sequence). Trimming removed 2 bases at V and 5 bases at J, with 13 bases between. CDR3 amino acids: CASSLVGKLNNEQFF. The CDR3 DNA is TGTGCCAGCAGTTTAGTAGGTAAACTAAACAATGAGCAGTTCTTC.

J is TRBJ2-5 and V is TRBV29-1; 8 bases are a match to TRBD2. CDR3 size: 13 residues. The junction had 4 bases not matched to a gene; V was cut back by 2 bases and J by 5 bases. Germline lookup yields CDR1 SQVTM and CDR2 ANQGSEA. For the CDR3, the DNA is TGCAGCGTTGAAACGGGAGGGTTTGAGACCCAGTACTTC. This codes for CSVETGGFETQYF.

The chain joins TRBV12-3 or TRBV12-4 to TRBJ1-2, with D perhaps TRBD1 (5 bases). This CDR3 region has 13 residues. V was cut by 3 bases and J by 5 bases, with 10 bases left in between. CDR3 region: CASSFSGGYGYTF. The CDR3 DNA follows: TGTGCCAGCAGTTTCTCTGGGGGGTATGGCTACACCTTC.

The rearrangement uses TRBV2 and TRBJ2-4; D not resolved. In germline, CDR1 is SNHLY, CDR2 FYNNEI. The V and J ends lost 6 bases and 9 bases respectively, with 9 bases between them. There are 11 residues in the CDR3. CDR3 DNA sequence: TGTGCCAGCAGCTTCCGGAGCATTCAGTACTTC. Translation gives CASSFRSIQYF.

CDR3 residues: CASTSGGSRDGYTF. CDR3 sequence (DNA): TGTGCCAGCACCTCAGGGGGGAGTCGGGATGGCTACACCTTC. This chain uses TRBV5-8 with TRBJ1-2; 7 bases are shared with TRBD1. The CDR3 loop spans 14 amino acids. Germline assignment: CDR1 SGHTS and CDR2 YDEGEE. J gave up 6 bases and V 6 bases, and 11 bases lay outside the gene matches.

The chain employs TRBV7-8 and TRBJ1-2; D is ambiguous. Germline V CDR1 and CDR2: SGHVS, FQNEAQ. The V end was cut by 5 bases, the J end by 2 bases, with 9 bases between. This CDR3 region has 13 residues. The CDR3 DNA reads as TGTGCCAGCAGCCTAACGGAGAACTATGGCTACACCTTC. Amino acids: CASSLTENYGYTF.

This chain uses TRBV21-1 with TRBJ2-7; the D segment call TRBD2 is taken from the table without a DNA check. TRBV21-1 is recorded as a pseudogene. The CDR3 runs 14 residues. The CDR3 DNA reads TGTGCCAGCAGCAAAGCGCGCGGTAGTTGGGAGCAGTACGTC. Residues: CASSKARGSWEQYV.

This chain joins TRBV29-1 and TRBJ1-5; 10 bases are shared with TRBD1. The CDR3 length is 15 residues. In germline, CDR1 is SQVTM, CDR2 ANQGSEA. Trimming removed 7 bases from V and 7 bases from J; junction bases left unmatched: 13. The DNA for the CDR3 is TGCAGCGGTTACGGGACAGGGGATCCGCGCCAGCCCCAGCATTTT. Its translation: CSGYGTGDPRQPQHF.

The chain has TRBV6-1 and TRBJ2-7; tentatively, D is TRBD1 (6 bases). This CDR3 is 14 amino acids long. Germline CDR1 and CDR2: MNHNS and SASEGT. V was shortened by 2 bases and J by 3 bases, with 11 bases between the two germline ends. The CDR3 bases are TGTGCCAGCAGTGAATGGGGGCTAGGCTACGAGCAGTACGTC. This gives the protein CASSEWGLGYEQYV.

This rearrangement joins TRBV29-1 to TRBJ1-2; D possibly corresponds to TRBD1 (6 bases). The CDR3 contains 13 residues. Germline V gene sequence: CDR1 SQVTM, CDR2 ANQGSEA. The germline V and J ends were trimmed by 7 bases and 8 bases, with 20 bases remaining between them. The CDR3 sequence: CSADWGHGFGYTF. The CDR3 nucleotides read TGCAGCGCCGACTGGGGACACGGTTTCGGCTACACCTTC.

The chain links TRBV12-3 or TRBV12-4 to TRBJ1-5, with 9 positions matching TRBD1. V shed 7 bases and J 13 bases; nucleotides not matched to a gene: 5. This CDR3 contains 11 residues. CDR3: CASNSGTGQHF. The CDR3 coding sequence is TGTGCCAGCAACTCCGGGACAGGGCAGCATTTT.

This clone was recorded once. The chain uses TRBV19 and TRBJ1-1; D perhaps matches TRBD1 (6 bases). Per the germline V gene, CDR1 is LNHDA and CDR2 is SQIVND (reference sequence). This CDR3 is 14 amino acids long. The V end lost 4 bases, the J end lost 1 base, and 10 bases lay between the germline ends. Here the CDR3 DNA reads TGTGCCAGTAGTAGGGAGGGGGAGAACACTGAAGCTTTCTTT. Translated: CASSREGENTEAFF.

The rearrangement links TRBV11-2 to TRBJ1-2; D is ambiguous. The CDR3 is made up of 13 amino acids. V lost 5 bases, J lost 4 bases, and 11 bases lay in between. Per the germline V gene, CDR1 is SGHAT and CDR2 is FQNNGV. CDR3 residues: CASSPGGSYGYTF. The DNA for the CDR3 is TGTGCCAGCAGCCCAGGAGGCAGCTATGGCTACACCTTC. The full variable domain, rest sourced from reference TRBV11-2 and TRBJ1-2, is EAGVAQSPRYKIIEKRQSVAFWCNPISGHATLYWYQQILGQGPKLLIQFQNNGVVDDSQLPKDRFSAERLKGVDSTLKIQPAKLEDSAVYLCASSPGGSYGYTFGSGTRLTVV.

The chain carries TRBV6-5 and TRBJ2-5, with D possibly TRBD1 on 5 matching bases. Trimming shortened V by 6 bases and J by 0 bases, and 14 bases separated the two germline ends. The CDR3 loop spans 15 amino acids. CDR1 and CDR2 (germline): MNHEY, SVGAGI. Written as DNA, the CDR3 is TGTGCCAGCAGCTCAGGGCAGGCGAACCAAGAGACCCAGTACTTC. It specifies CASSSGQANQETQYF.

This clone has only a few counts. The chain joins TRBV7-2 to TRBJ1-3; tentative D call: TRBD1 (5 bases). Germline V gene data show CDR1 as SGHTA and CDR2 as FQGNSA. V was cut by 1 base and J by 7 bases, with 17 bases left in between. The CDR3 length is 16 residues. CDR3 in amino acids: CASSLDAPGFGNTIYF. CDR3 coding DNA: TGTGCCAGCAGCTTAGATGCCCCAGGGTTTGGCAACACCATATATTTT.

In this sample, this clone turned up a few times. The V gene is TRBV5-1, the J gene TRBJ2-2; D may be TRBD1 (6 bases). The CDR3 sequence is 15 residues long. Trimming stripped 1 base from V and 3 bases from J, with 10 bases between. Germline loops: CDR1 SGHRS, CDR2 YFSETQ. CDR3 nucleotide sequence: TGCGCCAGCAGCTTGAGGGGGACCGACACCGGGGAGCTGTTTTTT. It is translated as CASSLRGTDTGELFF.

V gene TRBV5-1 combines with J gene TRBJ2-5; D possibly corresponds to TRBD2 (6 bases). The CDR3 contains 13 residues. Germline V gene data show CDR1 as SGHRS and CDR2 as YFSETQ. V dropped 9 bases and J dropped 5 bases, with 17 bases sitting between them. In DNA, the CDR3 is TGCGCCACCCGTATGGAAGGGACTGAGACCCAGTACTTC. Its protein is CATRMEGTETQYF.

The CDR3 loop reads CASSLRDLKDLGYTF. The CDR3 bases are TGTGCCAGCAGTCTCCGGGATTTAAAAGATTTAGGCTACACCTTC. The chain employs TRBV28 and TRBJ1-2; D ambiguous. Per the germline V gene, CDR1 is MDHEN and CDR2 is SYDVKM. The CDR3 totals 15 residues. Trimming took off 5 bases at V and 8 bases at J, with 21 bases between the two ends.

This sequence joins TRBV9 and TRBJ2-5, with 13 nucleotides matching TRBD2. This CDR3 has 19 residues. V trimming: 4 bases; J trimming: 2 bases; junction bases outside the gene matches: 14. Germline loops: CDR1 SGDLS, CDR2 YYNGEE. The CDR3 sequence: CASSPSPALAGGEQETQYF. For the CDR3, the DNA is TGTGCCAGCAGCCCCTCTCCCGCACTAGCGGGGGGGGAACAAGAGACCCAGTACTTC.